Presented here are 20 T cell receptor beta chains from one specimen sequenced in a study of shared clonotypes between healthy human individuals. Using immunoSEQ multiplex PCR, the repertoire was profiled, and TCRdb retains in-frame clones only, with some absent. Of about 2 million clones listed, approximately 95% are singletons. The naive CD8 subset, CD45RO-negative cells positively selected for CCR7, excluded terminally differentiated effector memory CD45RA+ cells. The sample consisted of naive CD8+ T cells sorted from blood. All receptors come from a man aged 18 to 29 in good health.

The V and J genes are TRBV11-2 and TRBJ1-1; TRBD1 might be the D (5 bases). V gave up 7 bases and J gave up 0 bases, with 12 bases separating them. The CDR3 sequence is 14 residues long. Germline CDR1 and CDR2: SGHAT and FQNNGV. CDR3 residues: CASTWGVLNTEAFF. The CDR3 DNA reads as TGTGCCAGCACCTGGGGCGTTCTGAACACTGAAGCTTTCTTT.

The V call is TRBV27, the J call TRBJ2-7; possible D gene TRBD1, 5 bases. This CDR3 region has 16 residues. Germline assignment: CDR1 MNHEY and CDR2 SMNVEV (reference sequence). Trimming removed 2 bases from V and 3 bases from J, with 17 bases in between. CDR3 DNA sequence: TGTGCCAGCAGTTTAGCAGGCCCGCCCAGGGTCTACGAGCAGTACTTC. It is translated as CASSLAGPPRVYEQYF.

Comment on this clone: The same CDR3 can be traced to other DNA sequences in this sample. V gene TRBV5-6 combines with J gene TRBJ2-1; tentatively, D is TRBD1 or TRBD2 (5 bases each). V was clipped by 0 bases and J by 9 bases, with 7 bases between them. Germline V gene sequence: CDR1 SGHDT, CDR2 YYEEEE. The length of the CDR3 is 12 residues. The CDR3: CASSLGGTEQFF. As DNA, the CDR3 is TGTGCCAGCAGCTTGGGGGGGACTGAGCAGTTCTTC.

The rearrangement uses TRBV11-2 and TRBJ2-7; no clear D. The CDR3 has 15 residues. Germline V CDR1 and CDR2: SGHAT, FQNNGV. Deletions cut 2 bases from V and 3 bases from J, with 14 bases between. The CDR3 here is CASSLHGPLGYEQYF. The CDR3 nucleotides are TGTGCCAGCAGCTTACACGGCCCCCTTGGCTACGAGCAGTACTTC.

The V and J genes are TRBV5-4 and TRBJ2-3; D is unresolved. The CDR3 totals 11 residues. Germline CDR1 is SGHNT and CDR2 is YYREEE (reference sequence). The germline V and J ends were trimmed by 6 bases and 6 bases, with 8 bases remaining between them. The CDR3 sequence is CASTVGDTQYF. For the CDR3, the DNA is TGTGCCAGCACCGTTGGGGATACGCAGTATTTT.

The chain joins TRBV4-1 to TRBJ2-7; 7 bases map to TRBD1. Germline CDR1 and CDR2: MGHRA and YSYEKL. V shed 3 bases, J shed 6 bases, and the junction held 11 bases outside the gene matches. The CDR3 has 15 amino acids. The CDR3 here is CASSHAGTVLGEQYF. The DNA for the CDR3 is TGCGCCAGCAGCCATGCCGGGACAGTGCTGGGCGAGCAGTACTTC.

The V call is TRBV27, the J call TRBJ2-3; D gene unclear. The germline CDR1 and CDR2 sequences are MNHEY and SMNVEV (reference sequence). The ends were cut back, 1 base at V and 2 bases at J, with 10 bases in the middle. The CDR3 is 15 residues long. This CDR3 reads CASSLLRGDTDTQYF. CDR3 sequence (DNA): TGTGCCAGCAGTTTATTAAGAGGAGACACAGATACGCAGTATTTT.

Turning to this clone: This specimen includes other DNA sequences encoding the same CDR3. This chain uses TRBV9 with TRBJ2-7, with TRBD1 identical over 11 bases. Germline values: CDR1 SGDLS, CDR2 YYNGEE. The CDR3 is made up of 14 amino acids. Trimming cost V 4 bases and J 5 bases; bases outside gene matches: 5. The CDR3 loop is CASSLGTGGDEQYF. The DNA of the CDR3 is TGTGCCAGCAGCCTTGGGACAGGGGGTGACGAGCAGTACTTC.

This chain joins TRBV5-4 and TRBJ1-5; TRBD1 agrees at 10 bases. This CDR3 region has 14 residues. Trimming removed 4 bases from V and 9 bases from J; junction bases left unmatched: 7. Germline V gives CDR1 SGHNT, CDR2 YYREEE (reference sequence). In nucleotides, the CDR3 is TGTGCCAGCAGCCCGGACAGGGGGTATCCGCCCCAGCATTTT. Translating it yields CASSPDRGYPPQHF.

The chain couples TRBV5-1 to TRBJ2-1, with TRBD2 identical over 12 bases. The trim removed 0 bases at V and 10 bases at J, leaving 5 bases unmatched. CDR3 length: 15 amino acids. CDR1 and CDR2 (germline): SGHRS, YFSETQ. The DNA for the CDR3 is TGCGCCAGCAGCTTGGAGACTAGCGGGAGACTCGAGCAGTTCTTC. Translated, it gives CASSLETSGRLEQFF.

CDR3 sequence reads: CASSLTNTEAFF. The CDR3 DNA reads as TGCGCCAGCAGCCTCACGAACACTGAAGCTTTCTTT. V usage is TRBV4-1 and J usage is TRBJ1-1; D unclear. V lost 4 bases and J 1 base, leaving 4 bases between the germline ends. Looked up from germline, CDR1 is MGHRA and CDR2 is YSYEKL. CDR3 length: 12 residues.

J is TRBJ1-2 and V is TRBV6-1; TRBD1 aligns across 7 bases. The CDR3 loop spans 16 amino acids. Per the germline V gene, CDR1 is MNHNS and CDR2 is SASEGT. V gave up 2 bases and J gave up 8 bases; unmatched junction bases: 14. The CDR3 DNA sequence: TGTGCCAGCAGTGAACCCCGGGACAGCATATCGCCCGGCTACACCTTC. Its protein product is CASSEPRDSISPGYTF.

Turning to this clone: Within the sample, other DNA sequences also encode this same CDR3. The chain carries TRBV30 and TRBJ2-7; D remains ambiguous. The CDR3 covers 12 residues. Germline loops: CDR1 GTSNPN, CDR2 SVGIG (reference sequence). Trimming stripped 0 bases from V and 0 bases from J, with 3 bases between. In DNA, the CDR3 is TGTGCCTGGAGTGTAGGCTCCTACGAGCAGTACTTC. Its protein is CAWSVGSYEQYF.

V is TRBV6-5 and J is TRBJ1-2, with D uncertain. Trimming pared 2 bases from V and 7 bases from J, leaving 8 bases between. Germline values: CDR1 MNHEY, CDR2 SVGAGI. The CDR3 is made up of 12 amino acids. Here the CDR3 DNA reads TGTGCCAGCAGTTACGAGGGCCTTGGCTACACCTTC. It translates to CASSYEGLGYTF.

This clone was seen just once. The chain couples TRBV7-9 to TRBJ2-7, with 13 bases fitting TRBD2. Looked up from germline, CDR1 is SEHNR and CDR2 is FQNEAQ (reference sequence). CDR3 size: 15 residues. V lost 5 bases and J lost 5; bases outside the gene matches: 6. As DNA, the CDR3 is TGTGCCAGCAGCGGGCCGGGACTAGCGGGAAACGAGCAGTACTTC. Amino acids: CASSGPGLAGNEQYF.

The rearrangement joins TRBV11-2 to TRBJ1-2, with no clear D. This CDR3 comprises 11 residues. V was cut by 1 base and J by 10 bases, with 7 bases left in between. Germline assignment: CDR1 SGHAT and CDR2 FQNNGV. The CDR3 is CASSLGPYYTF. CDR3 coding DNA: TGTGCCAGCAGCTTAGGGCCCTACTACACCTTC.

The chain's CDR3 is CASSSGAWGTEAFF. CDR3 nucleotide sequence: TGTGCCAGCAGCTCAGGGGCCTGGGGCACTGAAGCTTTCTTT. The genes are TRBV2 and TRBJ1-1; a possible D gene is TRBD1 (6 bases). V was clipped by 6 bases and J by 4 bases, with 15 bases between them. The length of the CDR3 is 14 residues. The V gene's germline CDR1 is SNHLY and CDR2 FYNNEI.

The chain combines TRBV5-6 with TRBJ1-1; D is perhaps TRBD1 (5 bases). This CDR3 contains 13 residues. Germline loops: CDR1 SGHDT, CDR2 YYEEEE. Trimming removed 0 bases at V and 11 bases at J, with 14 bases between. CDR3 region: CASSLAVTPGAFF. CDR3 DNA: TGTGCCAGCAGCTTGGCCGTGACCCCAGGGGCTTTCTTT.

The chain employs TRBV10-2 and TRBJ2-1, with D uncertain. V lost 0 bases to trimming and J lost 4 bases, with 7 bases between them. The CDR3 has 14 amino acids. CDR1 and CDR2 (germline): WSHSY, SAAADI. The CDR3 spells CASSESAEYNEQFF. The DNA for the CDR3 is TGCGCCAGCAGTGAGTCTGCCGAATACAATGAGCAGTTCTTC.

The chain employs TRBV10-3 and TRBJ2-7; 9 bases are shared with TRBD2. J gave up 6 bases and V 2 bases, and 14 bases lay outside the gene matches. Germline V gene sequence: CDR1 ENHRY, CDR2 SYGVKD. The CDR3 has 17 residues. The CDR3 reads CAISEPEMREGHGEQYF. DNA for the CDR3: TGTGCCATCAGTGAGCCTGAGATGCGGGAGGGCCATGGCGAGCAGTACTTC.